One sample yielded the 25 T cell receptor beta chains listed below, sequenced in a study of graft-versus-host responses after intestinal transplantation (dated by TCRdb to the early 2020s). Libraries were made using the immunoSEQ multiplex PCR assay. In TCRdb, the immuneACCESS table is reduced to in-frame sequences with V and J assigned. These tables do not hold every clone; where another copy was compared, an unresolved V gene accounts for under half, and the others remain unexplained. Present in this sample are 85,000 to 110,000 clones, 90% to 95% of which were seen just once. The ten biggest clones cover under 1.5% of the sample. Their antigens are not known. This specimen's time point label, per the study, means: cells obtained before transplantation from donor or recipient. The sample here was unstimulated CD8+ T cells sorted from spleen or lymph node cells, taken before intestinal transplant. These receptors all come from a human donor who received an intestinal transplant.

This clone has a single count. The gene calls are TRBV7-2 and TRBJ2-2; 8 nucleotides match TRBD2. Germline CDR1 SGHTA, CDR2 FQGNSA. V was clipped by 5 bases and J by 2 bases; unmatched bases: 13. CDR3 length: 18 amino acids. The CDR3 spells CASSQFGAAGVNTGELFF. DNA of the CDR3: TGTGCCAGCAGCCAATTTGGGGCAGCGGGGGTCAACACCGGGGAGCTGTTTTTT.

This chain joins TRBV7-9 and TRBJ2-2; the match to TRBD1 covers 7 bases. Germline V gene lookup returns CDR1 SEHNR and CDR2 FQNEAQ (reference sequence). The CDR3 has 17 amino acids. V lost 5 bases and J lost 2; bases outside the gene matches: 11. As DNA, the CDR3 is TGTGCCAGCAGCGAGACCGAGGGACAGAGAAACACCGGGGAGCTGTTTTTT. It encodes CASSETEGQRNTGELFF. Complete variable domain (other parts from reference TRBV7-9 and TRBJ2-2): DTGVSQNPRHKITKRGQNVTFRCDPISEHNRLYWYRQTLGQGPEFLTYFQNEAQLEKSRLLSDRFSAERPKGSFSTLEIQRTEQGDSAMYLCASSETEGQRNTGELFFGEGSRLTVL.

Only one count was recorded for this clone. This sequence joins TRBV6-5 and TRBJ2-7; 11 positions match TRBD1. V lost 7 bases, J lost 4 bases, and 9 bases stayed unmatched. CDR3 size: 15 residues. Germline assignment: CDR1 MNHEY and CDR2 SVGAGI. CDR3 protein: CASTLGQGAFYEQYF. The CDR3 nucleotides read TGTGCCAGCACCCTTGGACAGGGGGCGTTTTACGAGCAGTACTTC.

The CDR3 sequence is CASRLPRANYGYTF. The CDR3 DNA reads as TGCGCCAGCAGACTTCCCAGAGCTAACTATGGCTACACCTTC. V is TRBV23-1 and J is TRBJ1-2, with D unclear. TRBV23-1 is designated an ORF whose function remains uncertain. Between the trimmed V and J ends, which lost 6 bases and 0 bases, there was a span of 11 bases. This CDR3 contains 14 residues.

The V and J genes are TRBV15 and TRBJ1-6; 10 nucleotides align to TRBD1. V trimming: 5 bases; J trimming: 4 bases; junction bases outside the gene matches: 8. The CDR3 runs 17 residues. The germline gives CDR1 LNHNV, CDR2 YYDKDF (reference sequence). The CDR3 DNA reads as TGTGCCACCAGCGGGACAGGGGAAGATTTATATAATTCACCCCTCCACTTT. Translated: CATSGTGEDLYNSPLHF.

The V and J genes are TRBV19 and TRBJ2-2, with 11 bases matching TRBD1. CDR1 and CDR2 from the germline V gene are LNHDA and SQIVND (reference sequence). The V and J ends lost 4 bases and 5 bases, in that order; junction bases with no gene match: 6. The CDR3 totals 16 residues. The CDR3 DNA reads TGTGCCAGTAGTACAGGACAGGGGGCAGGGACCGGGGAGCTGTTTTTT. Its translation is CASSTGQGAGTGELFF.

The CDR3 here is CASSVEDSNEKLFF. In DNA form, the CDR3 reads TGTGCCAGCAGCGTAGAAGACTCTAATGAAAAACTGTTTTTT. The V gene is TRBV9, the J gene TRBJ1-4; D unclear. The CDR3 consists of 14 residues. Germline-derived CDR1 and CDR2 are SGDLS and YYNGEE. Trimming pared 0 bases from V and 3 bases from J, leaving 6 bases between.

The gene calls are TRBV4-2 and TRBJ2-3; a weak D match, TRBD1 (6 bases). This CDR3 is 17 amino acids long. Between the trimmed V and J ends, which lost 0 bases and 2 bases, there was a span of 15 bases. CDR1 is LGHNA, CDR2 YNFKEQ, per germline. The CDR3 region has the DNA TGTGCCAGCAGCCAAGACGATGGGGCAGGGGCCACAGATACGCAGTATTTT. The encoded protein is CASSQDDGAGATDTQYF.

The chain has TRBV10-1 and TRBJ2-3; D is uncertain. The CDR3 is made up of 13 amino acids. CDR1 is WNHNN and CDR2 is SYGVQD in the germline V gene (reference sequence). V was trimmed by 8 bases and J by 0 bases, leaving 9 bases between them. This chain's CDR3 is CASGLDSTDTQYF. CDR3 bases: TGCGCCAGCGGCCTAGATAGCACAGATACGCAGTATTTT.

The CDR3 loop is CASSMGPGYTF. CDR3 sequence (DNA): TGTGCCAGTAGTATGGGTCCTGGCTACACCTTC. This sequence joins TRBV19 and TRBJ1-2; D is uncertain. This CDR3 region has 11 residues. Trimming shortened V by 3 bases and J by 7 bases, and 6 bases separated the two germline ends. CDR1 is LNHDA and CDR2 is SQIVND in the germline V gene (reference sequence).

V gene TRBV7-9 combines with J gene TRBJ1-3; no reliable D call. The V end lost 4 bases, the J end lost 2 bases, and 6 bases lay between the germline ends. The CDR3 length is 13 residues. CDR1 SEHNR and CDR2 FQNEAQ come from the germline V gene (reference sequence). CDR3 amino acids: CASSSEPGNTIYF. CDR3 nucleotides: TGTGCCAGCAGCTCCGAGCCTGGAAACACCATATATTTT.

The CDR3 here is CASSPPDREETQYF. CDR3 DNA: TGTGCCAGCAGCCCACCGGACAGAGAAGAGACCCAGTACTTC. The J gene is TRBJ2-5, the V gene TRBV11-2; a weak D match, TRBD1 (6 bases). Looked up from germline, CDR1 is SGHAT and CDR2 is FQNNGV. The CDR3 extends over 14 amino acids. Trimming took off 5 bases at V and 3 bases at J, with 13 bases between the two ends.

CDR3 DNA sequence: TGTGCCAGCCCCACCGACCACAATGAGCAGTTCTTC. It translates to CASPTDHNEQFF. V gene TRBV6-9 combines with J gene TRBJ2-1; D gene ambiguous. The CDR3 has 12 residues. Germline CDR1 reads MNHGY; CDR2 reads SVAAGI. The ends were cut back, 8 bases at V and 5 bases at J, with 10 bases in the middle.

This clone has only one observation. The chain employs TRBV12-5 and TRBJ2-2; D gene unclear. From germline, CDR1 is LGHNT and CDR2 FRNRAP. V lost 6 bases and J 7 bases, leaving 6 bases between the germline ends. This CDR3 contains 11 residues. CDR3: CASGVNGELFF. Written as DNA, the CDR3 is TGTGCTAGTGGCGTAAACGGGGAGCTGTTTTTT.

This clone was recorded once. This rearrangement joins TRBV6-5 to TRBJ1-5; the D gene is possibly TRBD1 (5 bases). Trimming stripped 5 bases from V and 7 bases from J, with 12 bases between. The CDR3 totals 13 residues. CDR1 MNHEY and CDR2 SVGAGI come from the germline V gene. The CDR3 reads CASSHGGGQPQHF. The CDR3 coding sequence is TGTGCCAGCAGTCACGGGGGGGGACAGCCCCAGCATTTT.

CDR3 region: CASSEGQGLNYGYTF. The CDR3 DNA sequence: TGCGCCAGCAGCGAAGGACAGGGGCTCAACTATGGCTACACCTTC. The V call is TRBV5-1, the J call TRBJ1-2; TRBD1 matches 9 bases. This CDR3 region has 15 residues. V was clipped by 4 bases and J by 2 bases; unmatched bases: 6. Germline CDR1 and CDR2: SGHRS and YFSETQ.

This chain uses TRBV27 with TRBJ1-2, with a weak D call TRBD1 (5 bases). The CDR3 is 15 residues long. Germline V lookup: CDR1 MNHEY, CDR2 SMNVEV (reference sequence). V was cut by 3 bases and J by 8 bases, with 19 bases left in between. The CDR3: CASSLSLNPGQGYTF. DNA for the CDR3: TGTGCCAGCAGTTTGAGCCTAAACCCGGGGCAAGGCTACACCTTC.

The chain carries TRBV7-9 and TRBJ2-7; 8 bases match TRBD1. The V segment lost 5 bases and the J segment 4 bases; nucleotides outside the gene matches: 13. There are 16 residues in the CDR3. Germline V lookup: CDR1 SEHNR, CDR2 FQNEAQ (reference sequence). The CDR3 DNA reads TGTGCCAGCAGCCCACCATCGACAGGGGCGACTTACGAGCAGTACTTC. This encodes CASSPPSTGATYEQYF.

The chain employs TRBV6-5 and TRBJ1-6; a possible D gene is TRBD1 (6 bases). This CDR3 has 13 amino acids. Germline V gives CDR1 MNHEY, CDR2 SVGAGI. Trimming removed 6 bases from V and 8 bases from J, with 11 bases in between. CDR3 region: CASRITGYSPLHF. For the CDR3, the DNA is TGTGCCAGCAGAATAACAGGGTATTCACCCCTCCACTTT.

V gene TRBV4-1 combines with J gene TRBJ2-2; 8 bases are a match to TRBD2. Trimming at V came to 5 bases and at J to 7 bases, leaving 21 bases not matched to a gene. Germline V gene lookup returns CDR1 MGHRA and CDR2 YSYEKL. The CDR3 loop spans 19 amino acids. CDR3 DNA sequence: TGCGCCAGCAGCGAAGGGCGGTTGGCGGGGGGCCCTCGGGGCGGGGAGCTGTTTTTT. Translated: CASSEGRLAGGPRGGELFF.

The table lists this clone with a few counts. This chain connects TRBV4-1 to TRBJ2-7; TRBD1 matches at 8 bases. The V and J ends lost 0 bases and 0 bases, in that order; junction bases with no gene match: 1. The CDR3 extends over 15 amino acids. Germline V gene sequence: CDR1 MGHRA, CDR2 YSYEKL. Here the CDR3 DNA reads TGCGCCAGCAGCCAAGAGGACAGGGTCTCCTACGAGCAGTACTTC. Protein product: CASSQEDRVSYEQYF.

The V gene is TRBV27, the J gene TRBJ2-7; 7 bases are shared with TRBD1. CDR3 length equals 15 residues. The germline gives CDR1 MNHEY, CDR2 SMNVEV (reference sequence). The junction had 8 bases not matched to a gene; V was cut back by 4 bases and J by 2 bases. CDR3 loop: CASSSRQGPTYEQYF. The CDR3 DNA reads TGTGCCAGCAGTTCAAGACAGGGTCCAACCTACGAGCAGTACTTC.

J is TRBJ2-7 and V is TRBV27, with 7 bases matching TRBD1. The CDR3 loop spans 16 amino acids. Germline V gives CDR1 MNHEY, CDR2 SMNVEV (reference sequence). J gave up 0 bases and V 5 bases, and 10 bases lay outside the gene matches. The CDR3 coding sequence is TGTGCCAGCAGTACCTTCCGGGACAGAGACTCCTACGAGCAGTACTTC. Translated, it gives CASSTFRDRDSYEQYF.

The CDR3 protein is CASSQVLGQGQETQYF. In nucleotides, the CDR3 is TGCGCCAGCAGCCAAGTTTTGGGCCAAGGGCAAGAGACCCAGTACTTC. The V and J genes are TRBV4-1 and TRBJ2-5; D unclear. CDR1 and CDR2 from the germline V gene are MGHRA and YSYEKL. V was clipped by 1 base and J by 2 bases, with 14 bases between them. The CDR3 totals 16 residues.

The gene calls are TRBV9 and TRBJ2-7; maybe TRBD1 (7 bases). CDR1 is SGDLS, CDR2 YYNGEE, per germline. CDR3 length: 14 residues. Trimming removed 3 bases at V and 3 bases at J, with 13 bases between. The CDR3 loop is CASSASGGNYEQYF. The CDR3, as DNA: TGTGCCAGCAGCGCCTCAGGGGGGAACTACGAGCAGTACTTC.